The rows below give T cell receptor beta chains drawn from one sample of a study of blood T cell repertoires in COVID-19. Only in-frame clones appear in the TCRdb table, and some are missing; sequencing was by immunoSEQ multiplex PCR. The sample records a few hundred thousand clones, almost 90% being singletons. The sequenced sample was PBMCs or T cells enriched from blood (not recorded which). The source is a woman aged 25 to 39 who had been exposed to COVID-19. CDR3s include the opening cysteine and the closing phenylalanine or tryptophan. The order of the fields is CDR3 protein, V gene, J gene.

CASSQEFGNQPQHF	TRBV3-1/TRBV3-2	TRBJ1-5
CASSQDPSGMANEQYF	TRBV4-2	TRBJ2-7
CAIRELNEQFF	TRBV10-3	TRBJ2-1
CASSPSSPKGYGYTF	TRBV18	TRBJ1-2
CASSLTGLSEQYF	TRBV28	TRBJ2-7
CASSQEKGHHSRSYNEQFF	TRBV14	TRBJ2-1
CASSLPDQPQHF	TRBV28	TRBJ1-5
CASSPRGSYNEQFF	TRBV7-9	TRBJ2-1
CASSPLPGHQPQHF	TRBV9	TRBJ1-5
CAWSRSYEQYF	TRBV30	TRBJ2-7
CASSPVSGSKNIQYF	TRBV18	TRBJ2-4
CASSEFAGNYNEQFF	TRBV2	TRBJ2-1
CAWSPVRGGSYGYTF	TRBV30	TRBJ1-2
CASSLRPPGHNYEQYF	TRBV7-8	TRBJ2-7
CATTRSGTSYNEQFF	TRBV15	TRBJ2-1
CASSPLRSGVTSTDTQYF	TRBV18	TRBJ2-3
CASSQDRGTGGSTDTQYF	TRBV4-1	TRBJ2-3
CASSFRTAPYEQYF	TRBV7-9	TRBJ2-7
CATSRDPGQVGARGAGELFF	TRBV15	TRBJ2-2
CATSDRDEQYF	TRBV24-1	TRBJ2-7
CASSQDLSAAATNEKLFF	TRBV4-1	TRBJ1-4
CASSLGASQSQFF	TRBV7-8	TRBJ2-1
CASSPAGGRSYGANVLTF	TRBV5-1	TRBJ2-6
CASSILGQGIGELFF	TRBV19	TRBJ2-2
CASKAGQGATEAFF	TRBV19	TRBJ1-1
CASSQPGQGAKNIQYF	TRBV4-1	TRBJ2-4
CASSILAGAYEQYF	TRBV28	TRBJ2-7